This T cell receptor (beta chain) was retrieved from a study of shared clonotypes between healthy human individuals. This clone has only one observation. At the deep level, the assay was run. Each replicate PCR on the sorted subsets used 200 ng DNA (approximately 33,000 T cell genomes). Authors' processing steps: ImmunoSEQ supplied junction-only sequences lacking quality scores, so filtering was different. Libraries were prepared by immunoSEQ multiplex PCR; TCRdb keeps only in-frame clonotypes and omits some of them. D and trimming come from the DNA, and the V and J calls and clone size come from that table. Among some 2,400,000 clones listed, nearly 97% were seen once. Between the trimmed V and J ends, which lost 0 bases and 1 base, there was a span of 10 bases. CDR3 length: 16 residues. Germline-derived CDR1 and CDR2 are MGHRA and YSYEKL.

The V and J genes are TRBV4-1 and TRBJ1-3; D unresolved. The clonotype was recovered from a man aged 18 to 29 in good health. The sequencing sample was made of naive CD4+ T cells sorted from blood. Subset described: CD45RA+ positively selected. CDR3 in DNA: TGCGCCAGCAGCCAAGAACCGGCCCTGTCTGGAAACACCATATATTTT. Translating it yields CASSQEPALSGNTIYF.